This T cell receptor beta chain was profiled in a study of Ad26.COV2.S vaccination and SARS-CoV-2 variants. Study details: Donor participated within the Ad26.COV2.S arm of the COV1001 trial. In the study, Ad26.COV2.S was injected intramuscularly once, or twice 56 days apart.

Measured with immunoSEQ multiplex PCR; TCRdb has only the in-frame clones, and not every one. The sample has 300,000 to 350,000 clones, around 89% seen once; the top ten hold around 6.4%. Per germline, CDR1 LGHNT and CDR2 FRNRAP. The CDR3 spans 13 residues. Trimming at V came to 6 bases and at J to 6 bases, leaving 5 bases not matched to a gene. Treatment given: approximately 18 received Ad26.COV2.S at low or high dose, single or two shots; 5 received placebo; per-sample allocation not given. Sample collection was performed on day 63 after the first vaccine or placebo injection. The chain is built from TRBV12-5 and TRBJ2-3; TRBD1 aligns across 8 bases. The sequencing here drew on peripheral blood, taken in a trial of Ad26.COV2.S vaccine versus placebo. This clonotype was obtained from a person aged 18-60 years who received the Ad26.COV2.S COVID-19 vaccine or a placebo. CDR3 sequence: CASGLTGEDTQYF. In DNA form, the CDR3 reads TGTGCTAGTGGACTGACAGGGGAGGATACGCAGTATTTT. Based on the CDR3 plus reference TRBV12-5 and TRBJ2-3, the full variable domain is DARVTQTPRHKVTEMGQEVTMRCQPILGHNTVFWYRQTMMQGLELLAYFRNRAPLDDSGMPKDRFSAEMPDATLATLKIQPSEPRDSAVYFCASGLTGEDTQYFGPGTRLTVL.